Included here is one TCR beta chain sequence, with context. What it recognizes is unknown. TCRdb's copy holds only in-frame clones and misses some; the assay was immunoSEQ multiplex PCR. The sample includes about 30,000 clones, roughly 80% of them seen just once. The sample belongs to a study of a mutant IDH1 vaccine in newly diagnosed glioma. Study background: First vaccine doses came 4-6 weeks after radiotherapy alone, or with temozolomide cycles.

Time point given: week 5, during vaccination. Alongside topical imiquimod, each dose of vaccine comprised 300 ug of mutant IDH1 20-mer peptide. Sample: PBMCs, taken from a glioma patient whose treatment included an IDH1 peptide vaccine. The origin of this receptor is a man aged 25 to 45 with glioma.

For the CDR3, the DNA is TGTGCCAGTAGTACATCCGGGACACAGACCTACGAGCAGTACTTC. Amino acids: CASSTSGTQTYEQYF. The chain couples TRBV19 to TRBJ2-7; possibly TRBD1 for D (6 bases). Germline V gene lookup returns CDR1 LNHDA and CDR2 SQIVND (reference sequence). The length of the CDR3 is 15 residues. Trimming took 4 bases from V and 2 from J, leaving 15 bases between them.